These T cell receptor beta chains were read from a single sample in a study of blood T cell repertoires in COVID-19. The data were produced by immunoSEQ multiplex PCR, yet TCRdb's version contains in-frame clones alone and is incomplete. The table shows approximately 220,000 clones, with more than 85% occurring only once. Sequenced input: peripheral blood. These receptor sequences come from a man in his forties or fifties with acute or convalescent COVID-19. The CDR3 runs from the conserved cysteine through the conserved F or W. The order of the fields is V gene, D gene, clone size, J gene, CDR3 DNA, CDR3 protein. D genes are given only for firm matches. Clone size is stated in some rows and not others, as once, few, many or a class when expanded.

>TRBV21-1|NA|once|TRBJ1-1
TGTGCCAGCAGCACAGGGGGCCATGTCACTGAAGCTTTCTTT
CASSTGGHVTEAFF
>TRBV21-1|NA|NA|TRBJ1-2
TGTGCCAGCAGGGGCCGACAGGGGGACGAATATGGCTACACCTTC
CASRGRQGDEYGYTF
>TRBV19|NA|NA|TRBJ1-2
TGTGCCAGTAGTATAGGGGCAGGGCTTGATGGTGGCTACACCTTC
CASSIGAGLDGGYTF
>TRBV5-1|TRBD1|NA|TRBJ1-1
TGCGCCAGCAGCTTGGGAGACAGGGGGCCTAACATGAACACTGAAGCTTTCTTT
CASSLGDRGPNMNTEAFF
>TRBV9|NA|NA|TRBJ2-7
TGTGCCAGCAGCGTAGGCGGGACCTACGAGCAGTACTTC
CASSVGGTYEQYF
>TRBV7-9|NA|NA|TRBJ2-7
TGTGCCAGCAGCTCCGAGGGAGGCGAGCAGTACTTC
CASSSEGGEQYF
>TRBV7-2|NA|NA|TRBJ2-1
TGTGCCAGCAGGTCTAGTCGAGGCCCCTACAATGAGCAGTTCTTC
CASRSSRGPYNEQFF
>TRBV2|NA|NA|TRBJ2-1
TGTGCCAGCAGTGACCAGCGAGCTCCTAATATGTTCTTC
CASSDQRAPNMFF
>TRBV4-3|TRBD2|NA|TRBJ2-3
TGCGCCAGCAGCCAAGGCCTAGCGGGGGCCACAGATACGCAGTATTTT
CASSQGLAGATDTQYF
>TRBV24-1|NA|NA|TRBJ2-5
TGTGCCACCAGTGATACGGTTGAGGAGACCCAGTACTTC
CATSDTVEETQYF
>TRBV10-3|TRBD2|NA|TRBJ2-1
TGTGCCATCAGTGGAGGAAGCGGGGGGGCAAATGAGCAGTTCTTC
CAISGGSGGANEQFF
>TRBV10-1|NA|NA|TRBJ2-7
TGCGCCAGCAACCAAGGAACACAGGCCCTGCGATACTTC
CASNQGTQALRYF
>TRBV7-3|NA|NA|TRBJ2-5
TGTGCCAGCAGCTTAGTCGGACAGATCCAAGAGACCCAGTACTTC
CASSLVGQIQETQYF
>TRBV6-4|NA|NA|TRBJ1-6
TGTGCCAGCATCCCAGGGCGACGTAATTCACCCCTCCACTTT
CASIPGRRNSPLHF
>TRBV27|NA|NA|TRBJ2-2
TGTGCCAGCAGCTATTGGGTAGGGAGCACCGGGGAGCTGTTTTTT
CASSYWVGSTGELFF
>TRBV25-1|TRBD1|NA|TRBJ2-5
TGTGCCAGCAGTGTAACAGGGGCCAGACAAGAGACCCAGTACTTC
CASSVTGARQETQYF
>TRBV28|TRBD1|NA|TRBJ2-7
TGTGCCAGCAGTCGAGGGGGACAGGCCCACGAGCAGTACTTC
CASSRGGQAHEQYF
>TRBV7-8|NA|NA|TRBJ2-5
TGTGCCAGCAGCCCAGGGGTTCGGGAGACCCAGTACTTC
CASSPGVRETQYF
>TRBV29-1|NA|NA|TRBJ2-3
TGCAGCGTCCGACAGAATACGCAGTATTTT
CSVRQNTQYF
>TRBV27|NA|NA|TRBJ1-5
TGTGCCAGCAGGGCAGGCGGGCCAGATAGCAATCAGCCCCAGCATTTT
CASRAGGPDSNQPQHF
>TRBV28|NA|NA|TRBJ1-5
TGTGCCAGCAGCCGGGAGGACCCTCAGCCCCAGCATTTT
CASSREDPQPQHF
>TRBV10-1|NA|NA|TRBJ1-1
TGCGCCAGCAGTGAGGGATCCCAGGCTCACACTGAAGCTTTCTTT
CASSEGSQAHTEAFF
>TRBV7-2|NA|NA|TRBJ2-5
TGTGCCAGCAGCCCGAACAGGGCCCGGGGAGAGACCCAGTACTTC
CASSPNRARGETQYF
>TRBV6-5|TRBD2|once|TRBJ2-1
TGTGCCAGCAGTCCCGGGACTAGCGGGAGCAATGAGCAGTTCTTC
CASSPGTSGSNEQFF
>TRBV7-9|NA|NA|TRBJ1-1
TGTGCCAGCAGCCCGTACAGGAGTATGAACACTGAAGCTTTCTTT
CASSPYRSMNTEAFF
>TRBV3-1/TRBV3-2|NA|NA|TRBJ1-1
TGTGCCAGCAGCCCCACACCAGGGCGGGCTTTCTTT
CASSPTPGRAFF
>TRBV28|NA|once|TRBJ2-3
TGTGCCACCTCTAGCTTTCCGAGCACAGATACGCAGTATTTT
CATSSFPSTDTQYF
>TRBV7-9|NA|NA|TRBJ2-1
TGTGCCAGCAGCCCACCGCCCGACAGCTACAATGAGCAGTTCTTC
CASSPPPDSYNEQFF
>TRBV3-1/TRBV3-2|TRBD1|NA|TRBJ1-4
TGTGCCAGCAGCCAAGCAGGGGGCGGTGAAAAACTGTTTTTT
CASSQAGGGEKLFF